Presented here are 17 T cell receptor beta chains from one specimen sequenced in a study of cytomegalovirus exposure and HLA in healthy donors. Use of 60 Vbeta and 13 Jbeta primers characterized the PCR. The table came from immunoSEQ multiplex PCR; TCRdb's copy has only in-frame clones and leaves some out. The profile shows under 200,000 clones, approximately 86% of them singletons. The sequenced material came from PBMCs. The receptors originated from a woman in her 30s in good health and CMV-seronegative.

This sequence joins TRBV7-9 and TRBJ1-2; D not resolved. The V gene's germline CDR1 is SEHNR and CDR2 FQNEAQ (reference sequence). V was cut by 2 bases and J by 3 bases, with 13 bases left in between. This CDR3 is built from 15 residues. The CDR3 DNA sequence: TGTGCCAGCAGCTTACCACGTCGGGGTTACTATGGCTACACCTTC. Protein product: CASSLPRRGYYGYTF.

J is TRBJ1-4 and V is TRBV27, with D unclear. Germline V CDR1 and CDR2: MNHEY, SMNVEV (reference sequence). V shed 4 bases and J shed 8 bases, with 11 bases lying between them. This CDR3 region has 13 residues. The CDR3 DNA is TGTGCCAGCAGTTGGAGGGTCGGGGAAAAACTGTTTTTT. Protein product: CASSWRVGEKLFF.

The chain recombines TRBV5-1 with TRBJ2-3; 7 nucleotides match TRBD2. Germline assignment: CDR1 SGHRS and CDR2 YFSETQ. Trimming cost V 1 base and J 5 bases; bases outside gene matches: 22. The CDR3 length is 20 residues. CDR3 nucleotides: TGCGCCAGCAGCTTGTTCTCGGATTTTCGCGGACGGGGGGTAGAAGATACGCAGTATTTT. It specifies CASSLFSDFRGRGVEDTQYF.

V gene TRBV29-1 combines with J gene TRBJ1-1, with D possibly TRBD1 on 5 matching bases. Germline V CDR1 and CDR2: SQVTM, ANQGSEA. The ends were cut back, 4 bases at V and 1 base at J, with 7 bases in the middle. This CDR3 is 12 amino acids long. The CDR3 is CSVAGQNTEAFF. The CDR3 nucleotides read TGCAGCGTTGCCGGACAGAACACTGAAGCTTTCTTT.

The chain combines TRBV20-1 with TRBJ2-1; the match to TRBD2 covers 9 bases. The CDR3 has 11 amino acids. Germline-derived CDR1 and CDR2 are DFQATT and SNEGSKA (reference sequence). The chain's CDR3 is CGTTSGNEQFF. The CDR3 nucleotides are TGCGGGACGACTAGCGGCAATGAGCAGTTCTTC.

CDR3 nucleotide sequence: TGTGCCAGCAGCTTAAACCGGGATCAGCCCCAGCATTTT. It yields the protein CASSLNRDQPQHF. V usage is TRBV7-9 and J usage is TRBJ1-5, with D uncertain. The CDR3 consists of 13 residues. The germline V gene has CDR1 SEHNR and CDR2 FQNEAQ (reference sequence). The ends were cut back, 2 bases at V and 5 bases at J, with 7 bases in the middle.

The rearrangement uses TRBV14 and TRBJ2-1, with 7 bases lining up with TRBD2. V lost 6 bases, J lost 9 bases, and 8 bases stayed unmatched. Germline CDR1 and CDR2: SGHDN and FVKESK. The CDR3 is 13 residues long. Here the CDR3 DNA reads TGTGCCAGCAGATTCGGGGGGACGGGTGAGCAGTTCTTC. It yields the protein CASRFGGTGEQFF.

This chain uses TRBV9 with TRBJ2-5, with a possible D match to TRBD2 (5 bases). There are 13 residues in the CDR3. Per germline, CDR1 SGDLS and CDR2 YYNGEE. The V end was cut by 0 bases, the J end by 4 bases, with 7 bases between. The CDR3 bases are TGTGCCAGCAGCGTAGGAGGGTTAGAGACCCAGTACTTC. Translation: CASSVGGLETQYF.

The V and J genes are TRBV27 and TRBJ1-5; tentatively, D is TRBD1 (5 bases). Germline assignment: CDR1 MNHEY and CDR2 SMNVEV (reference sequence). The germline V and J ends were trimmed by 0 bases and 6 bases, with 18 bases remaining between them. The CDR3 length is 17 residues. The CDR3 DNA is TGTGCCAGCAGTTTATCTTTTCGGGGGGGATTGAGTCAGCCCCAGCATTTT. Translated: CASSLSFRGGLSQPQHF.

The chain has TRBV28 and TRBJ2-1; TRBD2 matches at 8 bases. The CDR3 contains 13 residues. Unmatched junction bases numbered 3, after V lost 7 bases and J lost 4 bases. Germline CDR1 MDHEN, CDR2 SYDVKM. The CDR3 DNA reads TGTGCCAGCAAAGCTAGCGGGTACAATGAGCAGTTCTTC. Its protein product is CASKASGYNEQFF.

The CDR3 coding sequence is TGTGCCAGCAGTGGGGGACTCCCTAAGTCGGAAGCTTTCTTT. Residues: CASSGGLPKSEAFF. The chain has TRBV28 and TRBJ1-1; maybe TRBD1 (5 bases). The CDR3 has 14 amino acids. Between the trimmed V and J ends, which lost 5 bases and 8 bases, there was a span of 18 bases. Germline CDR1 reads MDHEN; CDR2 reads SYDVKM.

The chain couples TRBV11-2 to TRBJ2-7; 7 nucleotides line up with TRBD2. The J segment lost 2 bases and the V segment lost 0 bases, leaving 7 bases of the junction unmatched. This CDR3 is built from 16 residues. Germline V CDR1 and CDR2: SGHAT, FQNNGV. CDR3 residues: CASSLDIPAGPYEQYF. CDR3 DNA sequence: TGTGCCAGCAGCTTAGATATTCCAGCGGGACCCTACGAGCAGTACTTC.

The chain joins TRBV5-4 to TRBJ1-2; maybe TRBD1 (6 bases). The CDR3 sequence is 13 residues long. The germline V and J ends were trimmed by 6 bases and 1 base, with 10 bases remaining between them. Germline V gives CDR1 SGHNT, CDR2 YYREEE (reference sequence). In DNA form, the CDR3 reads TGTGCCAGCACCCTAGGGGGTAACTATGGCTACACCTTC. It is translated as CASTLGGNYGYTF.

The V and J genes are TRBV11-2 and TRBJ2-7; tentatively, D is TRBD2 (6 bases). The ends were cut back, 1 base at V and 4 bases at J, with 11 bases in the middle. The length of the CDR3 is 14 residues. The germline V gene encodes CDR1 SGHAT and CDR2 FQNNGV. For the CDR3, the DNA is TGTGCCAGCAGCTTAGGACTAGAGGGTTACGAGCAGTACTTC. As protein: CASSLGLEGYEQYF.

The chain recombines TRBV11-1 with TRBJ2-3; 8 bases match TRBD1. After removal of 3 bases from V and 6 bases from J, the junction contained 5 bases not matched to a gene. Germline V lookup: CDR1 SGHAT, CDR2 FQDESV (reference sequence). The CDR3 contains 14 residues. The CDR3 DNA sequence: TGTGCCAGCAGCTTTAATCAGGGGGCGGATACGCAGTATTTT. Residues: CASSFNQGADTQYF.

The chain carries TRBV5-5 and TRBJ2-7, with D perhaps TRBD2 (6 bases). The CDR3 totals 15 residues. V lost 6 bases and J lost 5, with 21 bases in between. Germline CDR1 is SGHKS and CDR2 is YYEKEE (reference sequence). The CDR3 nucleotides are TGTGCCAGCACCCTCATAGCGGCTCCAAGGGACGAGCAGTACTTC. This sequence encodes CASTLIAAPRDEQYF.

The rearrangement uses TRBV28 and TRBJ2-7, with D possibly matching TRBD1 (6 bases). Between the trimmed V and J ends, which lost 5 bases and 7 bases, there was a span of 21 bases. Germline-derived CDR1 and CDR2 are MDHEN and SYDVKM. CDR3 length equals 15 residues. The CDR3: CASSPHRVGSREQYF. The CDR3 DNA sequence: TGTGCCAGCAGTCCCCACAGGGTAGGGTCTAGGGAGCAGTACTTC.